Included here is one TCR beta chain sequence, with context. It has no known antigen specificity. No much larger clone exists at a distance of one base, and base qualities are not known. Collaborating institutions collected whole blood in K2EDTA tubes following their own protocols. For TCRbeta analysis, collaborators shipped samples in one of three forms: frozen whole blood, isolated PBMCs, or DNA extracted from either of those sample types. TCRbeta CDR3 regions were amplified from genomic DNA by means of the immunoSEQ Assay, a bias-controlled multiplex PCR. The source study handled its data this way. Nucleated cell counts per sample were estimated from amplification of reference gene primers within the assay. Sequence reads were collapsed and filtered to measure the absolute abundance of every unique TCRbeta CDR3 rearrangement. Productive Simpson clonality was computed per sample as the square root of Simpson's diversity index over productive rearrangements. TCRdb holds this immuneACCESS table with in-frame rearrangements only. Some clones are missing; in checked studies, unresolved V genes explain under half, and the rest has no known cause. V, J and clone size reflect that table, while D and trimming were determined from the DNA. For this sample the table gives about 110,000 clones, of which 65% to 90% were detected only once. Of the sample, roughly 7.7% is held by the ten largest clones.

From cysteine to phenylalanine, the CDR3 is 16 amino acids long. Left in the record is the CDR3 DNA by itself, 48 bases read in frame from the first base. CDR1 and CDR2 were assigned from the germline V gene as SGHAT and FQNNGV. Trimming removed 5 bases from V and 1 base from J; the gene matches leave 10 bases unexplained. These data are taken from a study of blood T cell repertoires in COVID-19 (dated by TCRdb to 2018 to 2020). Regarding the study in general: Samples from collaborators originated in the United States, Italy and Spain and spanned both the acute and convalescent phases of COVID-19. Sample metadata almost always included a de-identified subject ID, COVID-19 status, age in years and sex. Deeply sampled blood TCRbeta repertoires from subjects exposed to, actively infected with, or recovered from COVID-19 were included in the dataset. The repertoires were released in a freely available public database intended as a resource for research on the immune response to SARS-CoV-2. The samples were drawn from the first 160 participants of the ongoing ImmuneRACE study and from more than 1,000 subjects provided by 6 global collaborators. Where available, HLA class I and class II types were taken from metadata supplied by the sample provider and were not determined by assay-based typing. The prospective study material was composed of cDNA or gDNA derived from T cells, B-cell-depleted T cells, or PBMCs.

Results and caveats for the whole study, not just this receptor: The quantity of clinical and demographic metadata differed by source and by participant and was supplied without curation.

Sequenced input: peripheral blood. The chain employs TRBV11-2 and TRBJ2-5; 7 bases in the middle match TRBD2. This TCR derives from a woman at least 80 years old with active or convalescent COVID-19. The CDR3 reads CASSRLHAGAQETQYF. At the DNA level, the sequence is TGTGCCAGCAGCCGACTCCACGCGGGAGCCCAAGAGACCCAGTACTTC.